The text below deals with one TCR beta chain. The entry originates in a study of blood T cells in healthy people across ages. Through a sample-barcoded 5' primer and a J-beta primer mix, a second PCR was run for 7 to 11 cycles. TCRdb re-derived calls from the 5' RACE reads in MiXCR, one entry per CDR3 protein. The repertoire holds 800,000 to 950,000 distinct CDR3 sequences, with about 27% as singletons. The same data also went into a second study, on T cells of mothers and their children.

Sample: blood. The receptor was derived from a woman aged 40 to 50 in good health.

The CDR3 bases are TGTGCCAGCGGCGGGGACGCCCCCTACGAGCAGTACTTC. Its translation is CASGGDAPYEQYF. V is TRBV9 and J is TRBJ2-7, with D possibly being TRBD2 (6 bases). The germline CDR1 and CDR2 sequences are SGDLS and YYNGEE. The CDR3 length is 13 residues. The V gene lost 7 bases and the J gene lost 2 bases, with 13 bases spanning the gap.